This T cell receptor (beta chain) was identified during a study of neurological immune-mediated disorders. This CDR3 has 15 residues. The germline V and J ends were trimmed by 0 bases and 4 bases, with 10 bases remaining between them. Germline V gives CDR1 SGHKS, CDR2 YYEKEE (reference sequence). As healthy controls, volunteers from a blood bank in Maryland, USA, were used. Sequencing runs each generated in excess of 160 million TCR-beta sequences derived from 15-18 subjects. One entry per CDR3 protein, called by TCRdb with MiXCR from the 5' RACE reads. The table lists tens of thousands of distinct CDR3 sequences, 10% of them singletons, with roughly 1.8% in the top ten. This clonotype has just a few counts.

The sequencing sample was made of PBMCs. V and J are TRBV5-5 and TRBJ2-2; the D gene is possibly TRBD2 (5 bases). The TCR sequence derives from a man aged 40-50 years in good health. The CDR3 DNA follows: TGTGCCAGCAGCTTGGCTTCCGGGGTCACCGGGGAGCTGTTTTTT. As protein: CASSLASGVTGELFF.